This T cell receptor (beta chain) derives from a study of cytomegalovirus exposure and HLA in healthy donors. General observations from the study: The study recorded some 160 TCR beta chains that were cytomegalovirus-associated. Reports credit the classifier with highly specific, highly sensitive diagnosis of cytomegalovirus status. Most of the TCR beta V segments (in an earlier analysis) were productive either about 90% or about 30% of the time. It was taken for granted in presence/absence analyses that sequencing depth across donors was roughly uniform.

Vbeta (60) and Jbeta (13) primers were used in the PCR. The assay was immunoSEQ multiplex PCR, and TCRdb's table has in-frame clones only and misses some. The sample lists 90,000 to 150,000 clones, 60% to 85% occurring once. As concerns this clone: Its cognate antigen is unknown.

There are 13 residues in the CDR3. V was trimmed by 7 bases and J by 1 base, leaving 10 bases between them. The germline V gene has CDR1 MDHEN and CDR2 SYDVKM. V is TRBV28 and J is TRBJ1-1, with no clear D. The sequenced material came from PBMCs. The origin of this receptor is a woman in her thirties in good health and CMV-seropositive. The chain's CDR3 is CASTPPGNTEAFF. The CDR3 DNA is TGTGCCAGCACCCCTCCGGGGAACACTGAAGCTTTCTTT.